This T cell receptor delta chain comes out of a study of γδ T cells in repeated Plasmodium falciparum infection. The overall study: Over about 610 days, donors received four mosquito-bite P. falciparum NF54 infections.

CDR3 size: 19 residues. V shed 5 bases, J shed 0 bases, and the junction held 17 bases outside the gene matches. Germline assignment: CDR1 TSWWSYY and CDR2 QGS. Ten or more counts support this clone. Vgamma9/Vdelta2+ and Vdelta2-negative gammadelta T cells were flow-sorted from PBMC for bulk sequencing. TCRdb re-called the multiplex PCR reads via CATT. The data contain 50,000 or so delta-chain clones, 1.6% of them singletons. The receptor's source is a pool of human donors (malaria-infected and uninfected, not separated). The rearrangement links TRDV1 to TRDJ1, with TRDD3 matching 8 bases. Sequencing was carried out using gamma-delta T cells from blood. CDR3 residues: CALGLGGWLGDPYTDKLIF. The CDR3 nucleotides are TGTGCTCTTGGGCTAGGCGGGTGGCTGGGGGACCCGTACACCGATAAACTCATCTTT.